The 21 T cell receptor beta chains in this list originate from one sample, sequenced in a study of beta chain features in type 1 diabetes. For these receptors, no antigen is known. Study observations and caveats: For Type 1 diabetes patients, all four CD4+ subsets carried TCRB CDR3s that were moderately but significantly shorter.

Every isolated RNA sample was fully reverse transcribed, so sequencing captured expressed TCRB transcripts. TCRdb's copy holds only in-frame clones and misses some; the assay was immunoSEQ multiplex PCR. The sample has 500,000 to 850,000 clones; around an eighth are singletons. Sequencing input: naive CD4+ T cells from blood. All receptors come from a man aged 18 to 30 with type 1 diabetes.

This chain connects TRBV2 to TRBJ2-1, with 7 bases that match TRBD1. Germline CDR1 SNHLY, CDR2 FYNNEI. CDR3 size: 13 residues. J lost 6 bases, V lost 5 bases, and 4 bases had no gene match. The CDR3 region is CASSPGQSNEQFF. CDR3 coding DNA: TGTGCCAGCAGTCCGGGACAGAGCAATGAGCAGTTCTTC. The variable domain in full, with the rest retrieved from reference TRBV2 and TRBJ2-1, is EPEVTQTPSHQVTQMGQEVILRCVPISNHLYFYWYRQILGQKVEFLVSFYNNEISEKSEIFDDQFSVERPDGSNFTLKIRSTKLEDSAMYFCASSPGQSNEQFFGPGTRLTVL.

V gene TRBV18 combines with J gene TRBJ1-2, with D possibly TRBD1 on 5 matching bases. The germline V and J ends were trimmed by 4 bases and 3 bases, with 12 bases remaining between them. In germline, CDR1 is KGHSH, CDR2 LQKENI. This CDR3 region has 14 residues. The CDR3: CASSLRGADYGYTF. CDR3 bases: TGTGCCAGCTCACTCCGGGGCGCAGACTATGGCTACACCTTC.

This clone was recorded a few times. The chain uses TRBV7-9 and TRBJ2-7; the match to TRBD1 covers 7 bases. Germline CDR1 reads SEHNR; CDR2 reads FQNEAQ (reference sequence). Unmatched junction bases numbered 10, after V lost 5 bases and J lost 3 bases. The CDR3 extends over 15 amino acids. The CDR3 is CASSQGEGQLYEQYF. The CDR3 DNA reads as TGTGCCAGCAGCCAGGGTGAGGGACAGCTCTACGAGCAGTACTTC.

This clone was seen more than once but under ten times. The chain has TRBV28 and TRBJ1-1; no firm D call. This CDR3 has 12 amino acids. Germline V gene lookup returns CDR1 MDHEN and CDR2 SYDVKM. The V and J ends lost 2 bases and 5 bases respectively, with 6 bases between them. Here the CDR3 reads CASSLRVTEAFF. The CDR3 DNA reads TGTGCCAGCAGTTTAAGGGTTACTGAAGCTTTCTTT.

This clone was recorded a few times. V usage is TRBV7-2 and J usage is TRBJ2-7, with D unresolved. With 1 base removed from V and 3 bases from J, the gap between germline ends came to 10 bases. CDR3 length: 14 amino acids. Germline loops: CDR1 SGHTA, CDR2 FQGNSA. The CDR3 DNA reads TGTGCCAGCAGCTTAGTCCGGAATAACTACGAGCAGTACTTC. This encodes CASSLVRNNYEQYF.

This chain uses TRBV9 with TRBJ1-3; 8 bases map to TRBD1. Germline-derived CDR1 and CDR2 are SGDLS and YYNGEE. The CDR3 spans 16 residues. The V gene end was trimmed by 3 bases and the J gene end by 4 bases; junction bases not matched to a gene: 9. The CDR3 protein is CASSAGQGTLGNTIYF. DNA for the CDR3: TGTGCCAGCAGCGCCGGACAGGGTACATTGGGAAACACCATATATTTT.

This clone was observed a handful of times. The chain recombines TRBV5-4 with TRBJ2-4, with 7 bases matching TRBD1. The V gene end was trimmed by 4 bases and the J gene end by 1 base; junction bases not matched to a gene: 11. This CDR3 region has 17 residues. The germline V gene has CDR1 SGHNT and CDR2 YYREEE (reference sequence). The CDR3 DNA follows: TGTGCCAGCAGCACACGATCGAAACAGGGGGCCAAAAACATTCAGTACTTC. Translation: CASSTRSKQGAKNIQYF.

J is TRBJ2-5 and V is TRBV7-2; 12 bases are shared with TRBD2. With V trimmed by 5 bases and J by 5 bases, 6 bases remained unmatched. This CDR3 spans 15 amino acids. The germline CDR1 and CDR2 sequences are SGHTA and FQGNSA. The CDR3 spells CASSPSSGGEETQYF. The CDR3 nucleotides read TGTGCCAGCAGCCCCTCTAGCGGGGGGGAGGAGACCCAGTACTTC.

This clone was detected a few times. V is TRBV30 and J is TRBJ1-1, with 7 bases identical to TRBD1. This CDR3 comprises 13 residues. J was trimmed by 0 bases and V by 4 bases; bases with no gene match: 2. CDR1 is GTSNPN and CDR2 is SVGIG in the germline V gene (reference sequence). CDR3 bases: TGTGCCTGGACAGGGGGGGTGAACACTGAAGCTTTCTTT. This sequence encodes CAWTGGVNTEAFF.

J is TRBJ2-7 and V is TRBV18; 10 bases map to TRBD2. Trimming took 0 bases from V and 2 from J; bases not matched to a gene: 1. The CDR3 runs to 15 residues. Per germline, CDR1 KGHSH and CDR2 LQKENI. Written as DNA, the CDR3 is TGTGCCAGCTCACCACCCCTAGCGGGAGCCTACGAGCAGTACTTC. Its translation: CASSPPLAGAYEQYF.

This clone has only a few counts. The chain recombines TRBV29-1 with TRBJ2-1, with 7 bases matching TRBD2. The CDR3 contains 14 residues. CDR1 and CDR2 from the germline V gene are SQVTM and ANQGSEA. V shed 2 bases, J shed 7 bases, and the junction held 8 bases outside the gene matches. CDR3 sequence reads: CSVEHTGGGNEQFF. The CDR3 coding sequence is TGCAGCGTTGAACACACGGGGGGTGGGAATGAGCAGTTCTTC.

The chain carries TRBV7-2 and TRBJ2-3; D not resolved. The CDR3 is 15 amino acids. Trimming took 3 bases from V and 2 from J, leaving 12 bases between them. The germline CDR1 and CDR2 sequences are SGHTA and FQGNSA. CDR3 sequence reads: CASSFSGENTDTQYF. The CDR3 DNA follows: TGTGCCAGCAGCTTTTCGGGCGAGAACACAGATACGCAGTATTTT.

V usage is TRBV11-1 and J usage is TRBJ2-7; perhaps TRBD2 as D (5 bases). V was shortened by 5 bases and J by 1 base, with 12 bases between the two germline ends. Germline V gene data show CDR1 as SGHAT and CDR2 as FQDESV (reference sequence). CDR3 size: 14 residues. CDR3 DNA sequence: TGTGCCAGCAGCCCTGAGGGAGTGTCCTACGAGCAGTACTTC. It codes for CASSPEGVSYEQYF.

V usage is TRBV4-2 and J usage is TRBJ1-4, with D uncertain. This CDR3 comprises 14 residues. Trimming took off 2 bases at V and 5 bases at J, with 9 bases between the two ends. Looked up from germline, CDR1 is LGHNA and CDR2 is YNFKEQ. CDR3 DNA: TGTGCCAGCAGCCAACCCAGGATCAATGAAAAACTGTTTTTT. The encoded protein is CASSQPRINEKLFF.

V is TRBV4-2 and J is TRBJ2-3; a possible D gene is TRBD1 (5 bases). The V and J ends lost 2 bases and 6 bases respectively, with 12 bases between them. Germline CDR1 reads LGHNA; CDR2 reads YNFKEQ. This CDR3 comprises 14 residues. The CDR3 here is CASSQIGAHDTQYF. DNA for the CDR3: TGTGCCAGCAGCCAAATAGGGGCCCACGATACGCAGTATTTT.

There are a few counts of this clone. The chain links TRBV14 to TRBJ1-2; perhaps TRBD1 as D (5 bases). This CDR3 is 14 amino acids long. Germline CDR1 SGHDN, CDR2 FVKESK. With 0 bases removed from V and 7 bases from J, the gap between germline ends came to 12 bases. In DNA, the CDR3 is TGTGCCAGCAGCCAAGATTCCTGGGGGGTTGGCTACACCTTC. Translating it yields CASSQDSWGVGYTF.

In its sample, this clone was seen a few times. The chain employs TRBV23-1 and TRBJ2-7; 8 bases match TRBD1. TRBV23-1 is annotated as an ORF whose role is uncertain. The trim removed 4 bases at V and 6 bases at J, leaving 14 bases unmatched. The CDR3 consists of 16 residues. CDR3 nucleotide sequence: TGCGCCAGCAGTCCTCTACATCCGGACAGGGAAGGCGAGCAGTACTTC. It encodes CASSPLHPDREGEQYF.

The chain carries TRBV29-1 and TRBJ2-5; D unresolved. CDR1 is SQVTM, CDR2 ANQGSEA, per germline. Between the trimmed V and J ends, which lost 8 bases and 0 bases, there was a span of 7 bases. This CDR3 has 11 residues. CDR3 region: CSPKYQETQYF. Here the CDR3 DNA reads TGCAGCCCAAAGTACCAAGAGACCCAGTACTTC.

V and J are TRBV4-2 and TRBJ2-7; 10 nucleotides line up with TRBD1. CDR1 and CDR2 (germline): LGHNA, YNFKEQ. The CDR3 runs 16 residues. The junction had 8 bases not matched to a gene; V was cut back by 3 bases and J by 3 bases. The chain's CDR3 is CASSQRTDRGFYEQYF. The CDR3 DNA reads TGTGCCAGCAGCCAGAGGACGGACAGGGGGTTCTACGAGCAGTACTTC.

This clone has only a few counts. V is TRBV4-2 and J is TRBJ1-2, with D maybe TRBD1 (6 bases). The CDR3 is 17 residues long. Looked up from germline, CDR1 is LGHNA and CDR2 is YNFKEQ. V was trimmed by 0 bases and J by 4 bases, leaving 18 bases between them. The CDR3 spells CASSQDPNRDEPYGYTF. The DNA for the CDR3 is TGTGCCAGCAGCCAAGATCCGAACAGGGACGAGCCCTATGGCTACACCTTC.

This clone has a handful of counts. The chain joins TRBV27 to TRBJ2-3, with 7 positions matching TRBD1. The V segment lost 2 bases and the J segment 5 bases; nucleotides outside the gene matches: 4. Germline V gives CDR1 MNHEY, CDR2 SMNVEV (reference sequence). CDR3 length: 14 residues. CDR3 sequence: CASSLEGQRDTQYF. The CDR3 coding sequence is TGTGCCAGCAGTTTAGAGGGACAGAGAGATACGCAGTATTTT.